Included here is one T cell receptor (beta chain) sequence, with context. Its antigen is as yet unknown. Treatment for all HIV-infected participants took place in the United States. Every specimen held between roughly 1-11 million cryopreserved PBMC. These were thawed and washed before DNA extraction. The data derive from a study of long-term antiretroviral therapy in people with HIV. General study results and limits: Whereas controls had wider CDR3 length ranges, HIV repertoires had narrower ones.

Survey-level resolution applied to immunoSEQ assay v3.0. Researchers set sequencing to target about 35,000-55,000 T-cell genomes per sample. Generated by immunoSEQ multiplex PCR, the TCRdb table keeps only in-frame clones and is missing some. The table lists tens of thousands of clones, 70% to 85% of them singletons, with approximately 19% in the top ten. Specimen: unsorted PBMCs, collected 0.1 years before starting antiretroviral therapy. This receptor was taken from a man aged 18 to 30 with HIV.

The CDR3 DNA reads as TGTGCCAGCACCCTAGGACAGGTCCGAACTGCAACTAATGAAAAACTGTTTTTT. Its translation is CASTLGQVRTATNEKLFF. The gene calls are TRBV13 and TRBJ1-4, with 7 bases aligning to TRBD1. J was trimmed by 0 bases and V by 7 bases; bases with no gene match: 14. Germline CDR1 PRHDT, CDR2 FYEKMQ (reference sequence). CDR3 length: 18 amino acids.